The text below deals with one TCR beta chain. Between the trimmed V and J ends, which lost 4 bases and 2 bases, there was a span of 11 bases. CDR3 size: 14 residues. CDR1 is LNHDA and CDR2 is SQIVND in the germline V gene (reference sequence). These data originate in a study of blood T cell repertoires in COVID-19. Study at large: From T cells, B-cell-depleted T cells, or PBMCs came the material, which was cDNA or gDNA.

The assay was immunoSEQ multiplex PCR, and TCRdb's table has in-frame clones only and misses some. The top ten hold 6% to 7% of the sample, which has approximately 260,000 clones, roughly 87% seen once. The chain links TRBV19 to TRBJ2-5; maybe TRBD1 (5 bases). The sequenced sample consisted of PBMCs or T cells enriched from blood (not recorded which). The receptor was isolated from a woman in her 30s with acute COVID-19. The CDR3 loop is CASSTSGIQETQYF. The CDR3 DNA reads as TGTGCCAGTAGTACCTCAGGGATTCAAGAGACCCAGTACTTC.